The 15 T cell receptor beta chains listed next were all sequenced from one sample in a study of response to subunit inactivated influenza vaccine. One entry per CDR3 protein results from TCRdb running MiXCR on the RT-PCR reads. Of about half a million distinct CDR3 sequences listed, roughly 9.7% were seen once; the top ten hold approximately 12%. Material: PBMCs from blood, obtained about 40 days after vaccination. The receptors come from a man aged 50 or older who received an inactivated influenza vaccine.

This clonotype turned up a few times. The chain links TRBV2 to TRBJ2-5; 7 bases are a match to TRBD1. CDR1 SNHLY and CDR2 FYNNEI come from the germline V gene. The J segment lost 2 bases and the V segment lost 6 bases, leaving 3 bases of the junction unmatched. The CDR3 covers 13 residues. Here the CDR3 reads CASRTGAQETQYF. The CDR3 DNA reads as TGTGCCAGCAGAACAGGGGCTCAAGAGACCCAGTACTTC.

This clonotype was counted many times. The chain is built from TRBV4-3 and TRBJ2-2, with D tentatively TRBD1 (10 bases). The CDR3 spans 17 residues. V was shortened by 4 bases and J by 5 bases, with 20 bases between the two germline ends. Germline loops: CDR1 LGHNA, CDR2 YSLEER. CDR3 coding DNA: TGCGCCAGCAGCCGACTAGCGGACAGGGGGTATACCGGGGAGCTGTTTTTT. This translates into CASSRLADRGYTGELFF.

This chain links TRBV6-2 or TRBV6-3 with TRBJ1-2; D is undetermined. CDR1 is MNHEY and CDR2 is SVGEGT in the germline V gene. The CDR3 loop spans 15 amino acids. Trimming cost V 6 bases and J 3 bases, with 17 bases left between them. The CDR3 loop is CASSYLQVEDYGYTF. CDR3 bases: TGTGCCAGCAGCTACCTCCAGGTCGAGGACTATGGCTACACCTTC.

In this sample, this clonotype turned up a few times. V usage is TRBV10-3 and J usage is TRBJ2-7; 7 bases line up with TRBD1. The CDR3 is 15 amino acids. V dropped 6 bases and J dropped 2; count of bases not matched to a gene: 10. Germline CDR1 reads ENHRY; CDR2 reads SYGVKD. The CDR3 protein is CAIRMRTGTAYEQYF. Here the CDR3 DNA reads TGTGCCATCAGGATGAGAACCGGGACAGCCTACGAGCAGTACTTC.

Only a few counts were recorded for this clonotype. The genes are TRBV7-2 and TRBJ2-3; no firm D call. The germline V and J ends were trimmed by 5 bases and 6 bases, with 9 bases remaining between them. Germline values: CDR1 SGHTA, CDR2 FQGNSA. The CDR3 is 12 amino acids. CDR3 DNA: TGTGCCAGCAGCGAAACCGCTGATACGCAGTATTTT. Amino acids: CASSETADTQYF.

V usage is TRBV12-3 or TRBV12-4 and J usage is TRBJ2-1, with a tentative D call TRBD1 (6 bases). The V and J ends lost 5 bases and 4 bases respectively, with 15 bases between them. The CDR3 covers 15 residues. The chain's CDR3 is CASSPGTPLYNEQFF. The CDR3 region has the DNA TGTGCCAGCAGTCCCGGGACACCCCTATACAATGAGCAGTTCTTC.

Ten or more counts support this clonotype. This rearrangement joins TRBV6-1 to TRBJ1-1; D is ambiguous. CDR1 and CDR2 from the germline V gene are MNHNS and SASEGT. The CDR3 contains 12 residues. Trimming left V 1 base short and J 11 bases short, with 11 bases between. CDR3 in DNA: TGTGCCAGCAGTGAAGGAGATCAAAGGGCTTTCTTT. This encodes CASSEGDQRAFF.

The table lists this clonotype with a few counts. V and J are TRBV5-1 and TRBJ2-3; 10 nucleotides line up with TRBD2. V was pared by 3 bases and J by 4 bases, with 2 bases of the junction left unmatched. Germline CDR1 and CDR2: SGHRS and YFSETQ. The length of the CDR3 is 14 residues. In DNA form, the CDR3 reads TGCGCCAGCAGCTCGGGACTAGCGTCAGATACGCAGTATTTT. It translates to CASSSGLASDTQYF. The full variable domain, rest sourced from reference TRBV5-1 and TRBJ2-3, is KAGVTQTPRYLIKTRGQQVTLSCSPISGHRSVSWYQQTPGQGLQFLFEYFSETQRNKGNFPGRFSGRQFSNSRSEMNVSTLELGDSALYLCASSSGLASDTQYFGPGTRLTVL.

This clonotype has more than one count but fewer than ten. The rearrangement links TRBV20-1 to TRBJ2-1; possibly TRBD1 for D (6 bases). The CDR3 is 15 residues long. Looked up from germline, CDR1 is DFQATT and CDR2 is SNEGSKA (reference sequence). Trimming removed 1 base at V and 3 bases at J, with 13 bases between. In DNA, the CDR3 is TGCAGTGCTAGAGTAGAAACAGGGATCTACAATGAGCAGTTCTTC. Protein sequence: CSARVETGIYNEQFF.

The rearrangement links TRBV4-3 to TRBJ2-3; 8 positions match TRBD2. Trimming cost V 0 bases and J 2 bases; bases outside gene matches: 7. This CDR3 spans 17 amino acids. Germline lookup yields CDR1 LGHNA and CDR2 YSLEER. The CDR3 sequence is CASSQDVVAGTTDTQYF. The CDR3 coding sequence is TGCGCCAGCAGCCAAGATGTAGTAGCGGGGACCACAGATACGCAGTATTTT.

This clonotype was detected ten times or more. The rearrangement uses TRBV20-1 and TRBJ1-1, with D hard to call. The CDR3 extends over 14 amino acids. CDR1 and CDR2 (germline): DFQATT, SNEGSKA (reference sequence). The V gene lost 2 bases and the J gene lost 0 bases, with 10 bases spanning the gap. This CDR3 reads CSARKGSMNTEAFF. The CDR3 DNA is TGCAGTGCTAGAAAGGGCAGTATGAACACTGAAGCTTTCTTT.

CDR3 residues: CASSLFTGAIEQYF. CDR3 in DNA: TGTGCCAGCAGTTTATTTACAGGGGCCATCGAGCAGTACTTC. This chain connects TRBV28 to TRBJ2-7; the match to TRBD1 covers 7 bases. The CDR3 has 14 residues. CDR1 and CDR2 (germline): MDHEN, SYDVKM. The V and J ends lost 1 base and 6 bases, in that order; junction bases with no gene match: 6.

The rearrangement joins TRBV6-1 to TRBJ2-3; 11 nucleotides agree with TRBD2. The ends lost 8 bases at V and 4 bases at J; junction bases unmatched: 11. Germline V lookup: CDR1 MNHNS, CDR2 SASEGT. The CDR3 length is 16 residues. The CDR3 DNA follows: TGTGCCAGCCTTCCCCTACTAGCGGGAGTTTCAGATACGCAGTATTTT. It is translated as CASLPLLAGVSDTQYF.

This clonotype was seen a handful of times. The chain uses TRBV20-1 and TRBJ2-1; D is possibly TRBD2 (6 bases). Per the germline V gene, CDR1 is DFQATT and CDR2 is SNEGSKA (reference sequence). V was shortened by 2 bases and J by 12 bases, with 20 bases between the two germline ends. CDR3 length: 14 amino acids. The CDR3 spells CSARPGGVGTLQFF. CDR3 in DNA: TGCAGTGCTAGACCCGGGGGAGTTGGGACTCTGCAGTTCTTC.

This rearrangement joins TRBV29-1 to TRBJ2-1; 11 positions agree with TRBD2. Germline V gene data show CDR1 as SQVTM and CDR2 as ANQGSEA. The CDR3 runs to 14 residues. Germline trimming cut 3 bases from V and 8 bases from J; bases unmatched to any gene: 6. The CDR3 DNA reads TGCAGCGTTGATAGCGGGAGGGACGGAGATGAGCAGTTCTTC. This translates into CSVDSGRDGDEQFF.